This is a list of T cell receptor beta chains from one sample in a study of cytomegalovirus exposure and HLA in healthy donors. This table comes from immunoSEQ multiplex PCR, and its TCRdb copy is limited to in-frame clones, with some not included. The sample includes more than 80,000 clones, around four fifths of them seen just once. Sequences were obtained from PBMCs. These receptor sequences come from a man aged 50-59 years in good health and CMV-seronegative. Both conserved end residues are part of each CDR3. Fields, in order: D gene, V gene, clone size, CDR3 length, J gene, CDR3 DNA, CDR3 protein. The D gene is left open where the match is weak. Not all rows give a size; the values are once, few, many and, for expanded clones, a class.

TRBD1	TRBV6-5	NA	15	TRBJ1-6	TGTGCCAGCAGTGGACAGGGTTCGAGAGATTCACCCCTCCACTTT	CASSGQGSRDSPLHF
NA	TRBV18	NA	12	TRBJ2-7	TGTGCCAGCTCACCAGGGGCAGGCGAGCAGTACTTC	CASSPGAGEQYF
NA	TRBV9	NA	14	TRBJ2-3	TGTGCCAGCAGTAAGGGGCTTGGCACAGATACGCAGTATTTT	CASSKGLGTDTQYF
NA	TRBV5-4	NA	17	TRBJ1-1	TGTGCCAGCAGCCCGGACTCAGGGGCGCGAGTCAACACTGAAGCTTTCTTT	CASSPDSGARVNTEAFF
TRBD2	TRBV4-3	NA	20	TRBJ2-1	TGCGCCAGCAGCCAAGGCTATGTCATTTTGGCGGGGGGAAGAAACAATGAGCAGTTCTTC	CASSQGYVILAGGRNNEQFF
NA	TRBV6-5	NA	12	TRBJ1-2	TGTGCCAGTAACGGGGGGGCGGGTGGCTACACCTTC	CASNGGAGGYTF
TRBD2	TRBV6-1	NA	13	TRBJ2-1	TGTGCCAGCGTACTAGCGGGGGGGTATGAGCAGTTCTTC	CASVLAGGYEQFF
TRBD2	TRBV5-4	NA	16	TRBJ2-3	TGTGCCAGCAGCGTCGGTCGGGGGGAACCCACAGATACGCAGTATTTT	CASSVGRGEPTDTQYF
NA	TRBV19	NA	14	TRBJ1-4	TGTGCCAGTAAAGAGGACACCGGAGGGGAAAAACTGTTTTTT	CASKEDTGGEKLFF
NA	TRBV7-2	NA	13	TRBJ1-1	TGTGCCAGCAGCTTAGTCAGGAACACTGAAGCTTTCTTT	CASSLVRNTEAFF
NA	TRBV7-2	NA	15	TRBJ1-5	TGTGCCAGCAGCTTAGGTCCACTACCCAATCAGCCCCAGCATTTT	CASSLGPLPNQPQHF
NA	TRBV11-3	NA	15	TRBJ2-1	TGTGCCAGCAGCCTAAACAGGGTCTCCTACAATGAGCAGTTCTTC	CASSLNRVSYNEQFF
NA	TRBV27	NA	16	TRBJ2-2	TGTGCCAGCAGTCCGGGGGCAGGGGGGAACACCGGGGAGCTGTTTTTT	CASSPGAGGNTGELFF
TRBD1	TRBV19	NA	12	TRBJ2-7	TGTGCCAGTAGTATCCGGGGACAGGAGCAGTACTTC	CASSIRGQEQYF
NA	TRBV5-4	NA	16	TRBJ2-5	TGTGCCAGCAGCTTGGAGGCGGGGGCCCGGGGGAGGACCCAGTACTTC	CASSLEAGARGRTQYF
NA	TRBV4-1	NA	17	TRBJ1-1	TGCGCCAGCAGCCCCGGACGCCTTGACAGGCCCGTGACTGAAGCTTTCTTT	CASSPGRLDRPVTEAFF
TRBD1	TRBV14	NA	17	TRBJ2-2	TGTGCCAGCAGCCAACCGGGACAGGGGGTGAACACCGGGGAGCTGTTTTTT	CASSQPGQGVNTGELFF
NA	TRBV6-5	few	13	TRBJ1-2	TGTGCCAGTACCGGTCCGGGGGGTATAGGCTACACCTTC	CASTGPGGIGYTF
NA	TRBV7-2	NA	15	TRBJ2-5	TGTGCCAGCAGCCCGGTCTCAGGTCCCCAAGAGACCCAGTACTTC	CASSPVSGPQETQYF
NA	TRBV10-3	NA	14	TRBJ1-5	TGTGCCATCAGTGATGGGACAATTGATCAGCCCCAGCATTTT	CAISDGTIDQPQHF
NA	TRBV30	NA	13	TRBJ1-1	TGTGCCTGGAGAGCGGGGATGAACACTGAAGCTTTCTTT	CAWRAGMNTEAFF
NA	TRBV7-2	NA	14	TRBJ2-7	TGTGCCAGCAGCTTAGGCTCGTTCTCGGGGGAGCAGTACTTC	CASSLGSFSGEQYF
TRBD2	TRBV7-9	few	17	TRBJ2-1	TGTGCCAGCAGTGAGCGGGGGGGCGGGAGCTCCTACAATGAGCAGTTCTTC	CASSERGGGSSYNEQFF
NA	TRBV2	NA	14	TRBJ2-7	TGTGCCAGCAGTGCGGACAGTGGGGACTACGAGCAGTACTTC	CASSADSGDYEQYF
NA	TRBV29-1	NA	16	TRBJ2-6	TGCAGCGTTAGGCCCCCAGGGGCGATAGGGGCCAACGTCCTGACTTTC	CSVRPPGAIGANVLTF
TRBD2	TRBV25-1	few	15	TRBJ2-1	TGTGCCAGCGGAATAGCGGGGGGGCCCTTCAATGAGCAGTTCTTC	CASGIAGGPFNEQFF
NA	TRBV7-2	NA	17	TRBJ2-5	TGTGCCAGCAGCCACCGCCCCCAGGGAATCGGCGAAGAGACCCAGTACTTC	CASSHRPQGIGEETQYF
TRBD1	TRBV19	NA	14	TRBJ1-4	TGTGCCAGTACCCCGGGACAGAAAAATGAAAAACTGTTTTTT	CASTPGQKNEKLFF
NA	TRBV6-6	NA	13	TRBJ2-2	NA	CASSSSNTGELFF
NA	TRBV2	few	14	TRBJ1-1	TGTGCCAGCAGAGGCGGGACGGTGAACACTGAAGCTTTCTTT	CASRGGTVNTEAFF
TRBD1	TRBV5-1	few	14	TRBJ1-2	TGCGCCAGCAGCTTAGGGACAGCCAACTATGGCTACACCTTC	CASSLGTANYGYTF
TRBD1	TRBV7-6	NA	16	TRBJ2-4	TGTGCCAGCAGCTTAGAAGGACAGGGGGTTGGAAACATTCAGTACTTC	CASSLEGQGVGNIQYF
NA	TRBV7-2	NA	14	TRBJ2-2	TGTGCCAGCAGCTTAGGACTTAACACCGGGGAGCTGTTTTTT	CASSLGLNTGELFF
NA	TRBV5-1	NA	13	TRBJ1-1	TGCGCCAGCAGCTTTGGAGGGAACACTGAAGCTTTCTTT	CASSFGGNTEAFF
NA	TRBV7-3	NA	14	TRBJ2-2	TGTGCCAGCAGCTTACAGGGGTGGTCCGGGGAGCTGTTTTTT	CASSLQGWSGELFF
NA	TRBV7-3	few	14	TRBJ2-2	TGTGCCAGCAGCTTAAATTGGGAGACCGGGGAGCTGTTTTTT	CASSLNWETGELFF
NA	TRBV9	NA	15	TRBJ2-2	TGTGCCAGCAGCGCTAGCTCCCCGAACACCGGGGAGCTGTTTTTT	CASSASSPNTGELFF
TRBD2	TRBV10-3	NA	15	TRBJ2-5	TGTGCCAGCCAAGGTGTTAGCGGGGGGTTTGAGACCCAGTACTTC	CASQGVSGGFETQYF
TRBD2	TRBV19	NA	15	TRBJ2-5	TGTGCCAGTAGTATCGGCGGGGGGGCCTCAGAGACCCAGTACTTC	CASSIGGGASETQYF
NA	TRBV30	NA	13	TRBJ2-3	TGTGCCTGGAGTCAAGGTCTCGGGGATACGCAGTATTTT	CAWSQGLGDTQYF
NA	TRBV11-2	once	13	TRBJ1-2	TGTGCCAGCAGCTTAGCCCAGACAGATGGCTACACCTTC	CASSLAQTDGYTF
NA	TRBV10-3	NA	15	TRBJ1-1	TGTGCCATCAGTGCACTTCAGGAACCTACCACTGAAGCTTTCTTT	CAISALQEPTTEAFF
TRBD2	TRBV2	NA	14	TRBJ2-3	TGTGCCAGCGTCACTGGGACTAGCTGGGATACGCAGTATTTT	CASVTGTSWDTQYF
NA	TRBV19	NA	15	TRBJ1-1	TGTGCCAGTACCCTTCCGGGAGGTCGGAACACTGAAGCTTTCTTT	CASTLPGGRNTEAFF
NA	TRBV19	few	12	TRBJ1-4	TGTGCCAGAAGACAGGTCCGCGAAAAACTGTTTTTT	CARRQVREKLFF
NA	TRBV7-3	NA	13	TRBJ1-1	TGTGCCAGCAGCTCCCAAGCCAACACTGAAGCTTTCTTT	CASSSQANTEAFF
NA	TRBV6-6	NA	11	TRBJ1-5	TGTGCCAGCACCCTCAATCAGCCCCAGCATTTT	CASTLNQPQHF
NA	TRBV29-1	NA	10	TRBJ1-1	TGCAGCGTTAGTGAGCGCGAAGCTTTCTTT	CSVSEREAFF
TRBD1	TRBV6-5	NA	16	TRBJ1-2	TGTGCCAGCAGTTACTCGGACAGGGTTCCCCTCTATGGCTACACCTTC	CASSYSDRVPLYGYTF